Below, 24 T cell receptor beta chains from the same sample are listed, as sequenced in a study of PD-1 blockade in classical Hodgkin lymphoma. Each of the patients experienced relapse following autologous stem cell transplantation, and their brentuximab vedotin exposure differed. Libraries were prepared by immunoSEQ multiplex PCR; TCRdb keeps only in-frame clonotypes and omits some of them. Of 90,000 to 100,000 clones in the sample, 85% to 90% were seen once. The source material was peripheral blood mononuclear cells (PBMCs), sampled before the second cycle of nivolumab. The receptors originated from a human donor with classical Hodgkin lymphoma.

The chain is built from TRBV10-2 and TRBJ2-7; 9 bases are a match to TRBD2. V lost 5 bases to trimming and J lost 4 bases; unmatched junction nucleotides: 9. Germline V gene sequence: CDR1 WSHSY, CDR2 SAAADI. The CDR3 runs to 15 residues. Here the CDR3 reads CASSNPSSGRYEQYF. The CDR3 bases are TGCGCCAGCAGTAACCCCAGTAGCGGGAGATACGAGCAGTACTTC.

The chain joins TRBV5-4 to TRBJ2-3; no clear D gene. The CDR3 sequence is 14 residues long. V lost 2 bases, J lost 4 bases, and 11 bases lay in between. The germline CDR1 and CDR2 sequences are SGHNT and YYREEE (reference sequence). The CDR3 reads CASSLSVLADTQYF. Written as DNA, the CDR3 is TGTGCCAGCAGCTTAAGCGTTCTCGCAGATACGCAGTATTTT.

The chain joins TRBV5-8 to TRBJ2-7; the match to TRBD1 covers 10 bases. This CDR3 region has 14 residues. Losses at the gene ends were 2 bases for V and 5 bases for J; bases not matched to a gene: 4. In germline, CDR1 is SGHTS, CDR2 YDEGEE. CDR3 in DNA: TGTGCCAGCAGCTTTCGACAGGGGGCCCACGAGCAGTACTTC. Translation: CASSFRQGAHEQYF. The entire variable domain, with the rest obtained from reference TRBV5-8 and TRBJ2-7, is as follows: EAGVTQSPTHLIKTRGQQATLRCSPISGHTSVYWYQQALGLGLQFLLWYDEGEERNRGNFPPRFSGRQFPNYSSELNVNALELEDSALYLCASSFRQGAHEQYFGPGTRLTVT.

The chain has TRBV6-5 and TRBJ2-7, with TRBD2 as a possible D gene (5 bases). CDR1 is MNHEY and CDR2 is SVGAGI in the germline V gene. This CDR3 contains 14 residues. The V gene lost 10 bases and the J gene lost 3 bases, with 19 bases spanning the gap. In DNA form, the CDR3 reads TGTGCCACCAAAAAAGGGAGTCATAACTACGAGCAGTACTTC. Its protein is CATKKGSHNYEQYF.

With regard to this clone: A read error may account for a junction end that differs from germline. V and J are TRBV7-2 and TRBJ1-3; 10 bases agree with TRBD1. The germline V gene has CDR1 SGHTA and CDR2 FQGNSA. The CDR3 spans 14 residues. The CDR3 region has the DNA TGTGCCAGCAGCCGACAGGGGGCTGGAGACACCATATATTTT. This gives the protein CASSRQGAGDTIYF.

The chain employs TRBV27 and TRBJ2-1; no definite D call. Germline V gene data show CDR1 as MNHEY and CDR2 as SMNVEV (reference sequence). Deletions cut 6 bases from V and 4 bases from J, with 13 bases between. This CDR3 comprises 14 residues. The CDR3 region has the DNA TGTGCCAGCAGCAAAGTGGCCTCGTACAATGAGCAGTTCTTC. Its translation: CASSKVASYNEQFF.

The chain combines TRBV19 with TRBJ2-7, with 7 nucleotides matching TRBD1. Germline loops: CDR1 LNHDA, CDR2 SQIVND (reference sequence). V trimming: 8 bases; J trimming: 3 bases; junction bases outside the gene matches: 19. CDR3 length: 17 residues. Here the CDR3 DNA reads TGTGCCAGTTCCGACTTTAAACAGGGGACCAGCTACTACGAGCAGTACTTC. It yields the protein CASSDFKQGTSYYEQYF.

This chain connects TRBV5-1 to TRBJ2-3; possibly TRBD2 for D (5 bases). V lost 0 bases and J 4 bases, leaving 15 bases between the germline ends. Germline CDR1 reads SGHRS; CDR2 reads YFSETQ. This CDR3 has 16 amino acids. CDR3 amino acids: CASSLAVTSTADTQYF. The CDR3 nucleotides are TGCGCCAGCAGCTTGGCGGTCACTAGTACCGCAGATACGCAGTATTTT.

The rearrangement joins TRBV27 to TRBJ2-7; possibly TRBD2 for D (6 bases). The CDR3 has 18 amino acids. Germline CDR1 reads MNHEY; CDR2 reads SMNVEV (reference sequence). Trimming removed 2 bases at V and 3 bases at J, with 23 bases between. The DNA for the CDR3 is TGTGCCAGCAGTTTAGGTTCTCCGGGACTTAACCTGGGCTACGAGCAGTACTTC. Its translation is CASSLGSPGLNLGYEQYF.

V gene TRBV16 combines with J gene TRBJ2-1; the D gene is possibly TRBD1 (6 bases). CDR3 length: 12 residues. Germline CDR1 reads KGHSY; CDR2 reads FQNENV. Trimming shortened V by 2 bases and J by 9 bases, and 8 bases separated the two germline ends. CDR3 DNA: TGTGCCAGCAGCCAAAACAGGGTTGAGCAGTTCTTC. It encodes CASSQNRVEQFF.

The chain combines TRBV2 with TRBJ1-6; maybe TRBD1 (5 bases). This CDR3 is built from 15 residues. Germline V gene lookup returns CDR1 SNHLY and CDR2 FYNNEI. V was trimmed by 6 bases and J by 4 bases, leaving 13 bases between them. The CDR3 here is CASRTDSPYNSPLHF. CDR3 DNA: TGTGCCAGCAGAACCGACAGCCCATATAATTCACCCCTCCACTTT.

The CDR3 DNA reads as TGCAGCGTTGAAGACGGGGGGACAGGGTATTACAATGAGCAGTTCTTC. Its translation: CSVEDGGTGYYNEQFF. This chain connects TRBV29-1 to TRBJ2-1, with TRBD1 identical over 9 bases. Looked up from germline, CDR1 is SQVTM and CDR2 is ANQGSEA. The V segment lost 0 bases and the J segment 4 bases; nucleotides outside the gene matches: 7. The length of the CDR3 is 16 residues.

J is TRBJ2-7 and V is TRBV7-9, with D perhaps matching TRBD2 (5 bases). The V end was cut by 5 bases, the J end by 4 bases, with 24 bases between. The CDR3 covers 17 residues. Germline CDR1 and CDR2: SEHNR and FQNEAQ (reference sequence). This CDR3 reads CASSPRLVEGIGYEQYF. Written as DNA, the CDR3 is TGTGCCAGCAGCCCCCGATTGGTAGAGGGTATTGGGTACGAGCAGTACTTC.

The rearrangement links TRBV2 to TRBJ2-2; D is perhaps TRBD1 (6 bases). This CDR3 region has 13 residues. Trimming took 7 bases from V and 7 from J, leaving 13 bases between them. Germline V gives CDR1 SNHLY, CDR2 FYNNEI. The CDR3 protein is CASKHRDDGELFF. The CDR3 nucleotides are TGTGCCAGCAAGCACAGGGATGACGGGGAGCTGTTTTTT.

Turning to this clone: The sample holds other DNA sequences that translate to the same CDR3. Here the CDR3 reads CAWSVTNEKLFF. Written as DNA, the CDR3 is TGTGCCTGGAGCGTAACTAATGAAAAACTGTTTTTT. The V and J genes are TRBV30 and TRBJ1-4; the D is unclear. The V and J ends lost 3 bases and 1 base respectively, with 3 bases between them. Per the germline V gene, CDR1 is GTSNPN and CDR2 is SVGIG (reference sequence). The CDR3 has 12 amino acids.

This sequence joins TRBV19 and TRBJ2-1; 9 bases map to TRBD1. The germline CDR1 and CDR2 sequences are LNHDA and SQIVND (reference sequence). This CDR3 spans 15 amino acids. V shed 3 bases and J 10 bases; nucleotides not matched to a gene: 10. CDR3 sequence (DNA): TGTGCCAGTAGTATTTCGGACAGGGGCCCCAGGGAGCAGTTCTTC. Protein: CASSISDRGPREQFF.

CDR3 sequence: CASSGGVLRGGEQYF. CDR3 sequence (DNA): TGTGCCAGTAGTGGAGGAGTCCTTAGGGGCGGCGAGCAGTACTTC. J is TRBJ2-7 and V is TRBV19; D tentatively fits TRBD1 or TRBD2 (5 bases each). This CDR3 spans 15 amino acids. V dropped 5 bases and J dropped 6 bases, with 20 bases sitting between them. CDR1 LNHDA and CDR2 SQIVND come from the germline V gene (reference sequence).

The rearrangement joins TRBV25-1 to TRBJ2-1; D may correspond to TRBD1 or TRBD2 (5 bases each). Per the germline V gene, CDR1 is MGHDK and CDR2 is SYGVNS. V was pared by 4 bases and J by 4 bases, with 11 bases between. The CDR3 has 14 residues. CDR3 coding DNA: TGTGCCAGCAGTGCGGGGCCGATTTACAATGAGCAGTTCTTC. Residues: CASSAGPIYNEQFF.

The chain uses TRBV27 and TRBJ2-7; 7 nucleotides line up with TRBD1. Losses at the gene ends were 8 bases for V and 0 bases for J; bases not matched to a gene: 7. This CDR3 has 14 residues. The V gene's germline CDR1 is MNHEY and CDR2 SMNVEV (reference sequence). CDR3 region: CASRYGTDSYEQYF. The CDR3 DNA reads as TGTGCCAGCCGGTACGGGACAGACTCCTACGAGCAGTACTTC.

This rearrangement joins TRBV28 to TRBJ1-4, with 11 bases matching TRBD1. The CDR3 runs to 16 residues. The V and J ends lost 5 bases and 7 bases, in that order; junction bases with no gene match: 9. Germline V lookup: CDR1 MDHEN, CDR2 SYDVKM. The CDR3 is CASSTPGQGAGEKLFF. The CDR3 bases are TGTGCCAGCAGTACACCCGGACAGGGGGCTGGTGAAAAACTGTTTTTT. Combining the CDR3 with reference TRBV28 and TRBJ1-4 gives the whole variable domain DVKVTQSSRYLVKRTGEKVFLECVQDMDHENMFWYRQDPGLGLRLIYFSYDVKMKEKGDIPEGYSVSREKKERFSLILESASTNQTSMYLCASSTPGQGAGEKLFFGSGTQLSVL.

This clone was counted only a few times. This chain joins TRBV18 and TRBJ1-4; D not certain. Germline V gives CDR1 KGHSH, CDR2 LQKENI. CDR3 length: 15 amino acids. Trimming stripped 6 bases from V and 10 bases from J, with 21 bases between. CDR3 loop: CASSSIGADEGKLFF. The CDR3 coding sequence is TGTGCCAGCTCCTCCATCGGAGCAGATGAAGGAAAACTGTTTTTT.

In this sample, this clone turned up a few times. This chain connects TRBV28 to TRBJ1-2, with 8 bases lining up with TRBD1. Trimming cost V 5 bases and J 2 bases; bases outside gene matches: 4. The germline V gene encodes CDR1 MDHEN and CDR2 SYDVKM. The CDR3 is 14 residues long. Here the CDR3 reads CASSPRDRNYGYTF. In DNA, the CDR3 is TGTGCCAGCAGTCCCCGGGACAGGAACTATGGCTACACCTTC.

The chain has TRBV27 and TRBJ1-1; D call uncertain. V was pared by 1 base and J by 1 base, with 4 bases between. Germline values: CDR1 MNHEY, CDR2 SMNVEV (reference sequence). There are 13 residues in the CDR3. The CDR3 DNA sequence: TGTGCCAGCAGTTTATACGGGAACACTGAAGCTTTCTTT. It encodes CASSLYGNTEAFF.

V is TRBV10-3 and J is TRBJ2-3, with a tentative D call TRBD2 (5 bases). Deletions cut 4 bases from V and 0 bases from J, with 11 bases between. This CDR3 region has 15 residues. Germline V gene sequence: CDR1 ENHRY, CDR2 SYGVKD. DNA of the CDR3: TGTGCCATCAGTGGTGACGGGGAAAGCACAGATACGCAGTATTTT. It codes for CAISGDGESTDTQYF.